This TCR beta chain was sequenced during a study of CD8 T cells in acute hepatitis C reinfection. Study-wide findings and caveats: Some 12 public clonotypes were found regardless of outcome. Diversity was high, without significant differences between resolver and chronic groups.

Described time point: naive CD8 control sorted from an acute-time-point sample. Per the germline V gene, CDR1 is SGDLS and CDR2 is YYNGEE. The CDR3 extends over 10 amino acids. With 3 bases removed from V and 4 bases from J, the gap between germline ends came to 1 base. Libraries were prepared by immunoSEQ multiplex PCR; TCRdb keeps only in-frame clonotypes and omits some of them. The data contain 30,000 to 40,000 clones, 75% to 90% of them seen just once; the ten biggest clones take up roughly 11%. Worth noting for this clone: Its specificity is not known.

The clonotype was recovered from a woman aged 18 to 35 who spontaneously cleared hepatitis C infection. Sequencing input: naive CD8+ T cells from PBMCs. This chain uses TRBV9 with TRBJ1-2; D remains unclear. CDR3 coding DNA: TGTGCCAGCAGCGGCTATGGCTACACCTTC. It specifies CASSGYGYTF.